These 25 T cell receptor beta chains originate from one sample sequenced in a study of cytomegalovirus exposure and HLA in healthy donors. Primers: 60 Vbeta forward and 13 Jbeta reverse. TCRdb keeps only in-frame clones here, not all; method: immunoSEQ multiplex PCR. The sample holds about 130,000 clones, 79% seen once. The sequenced sample was PBMCs. The receptor source for this set is a male donor in good health and CMV-seronegative.

This sequence joins TRBV5-4 and TRBJ1-2; 9 bases match TRBD1. The junction had 7 bases not matched to a gene; V was cut back by 3 bases and J by 4 bases. Germline V gene sequence: CDR1 SGHNT, CDR2 YYREEE (reference sequence). The CDR3 length is 15 residues. CDR3 loop: CASSSATGGRYGYTF. DNA of the CDR3: TGTGCCAGCAGCTCGGCGACAGGGGGACGCTATGGCTACACCTTC.

Of note for this clone: At one boundary the junction diverges from the germline segment, which might be a read error. This sample includes further DNA sequences coding for the same CDR3. This chain connects TRBV19 to TRBJ1-1, with TRBD1 matching 8 bases. In germline, CDR1 is LNHDA, CDR2 SQIVND (reference sequence). The CDR3 runs 14 residues. The chain's CDR3 is CASRQGASDTEAFF. In DNA, the CDR3 is TGTGCCAGTAGGCAGGGGGCTTCGGACACTGAAGCTTTTTTT.

This clone has more than one count but fewer than ten. The chain links TRBV4-3 to TRBJ1-2, with TRBD1 as a possible D gene (5 bases). The CDR3 length is 13 residues. V was trimmed by 3 bases and J by 7 bases, leaving 12 bases between them. Per germline, CDR1 LGHNA and CDR2 YSLEER. Here the CDR3 reads CASSQSAGLGYTF. In DNA form, the CDR3 reads TGCGCCAGCAGCCAGTCGGCAGGGCTTGGCTACACCTTC.

The rearrangement links TRBV19 to TRBJ2-3; 8 bases are a match to TRBD1. The CDR3 has 14 amino acids. V gave up 7 bases and J gave up 3 bases; unmatched junction bases: 6. The germline CDR1 and CDR2 sequences are LNHDA and SQIVND (reference sequence). The CDR3 protein is CASTPRTGTDTQYF. CDR3 coding DNA: TGTGCCAGTACCCCTAGGACAGGGACAGATACGCAGTATTTT. Drawing the rest from reference TRBV19 and TRBJ2-3, the complete variable domain is DGGITQSPKYLFRKEGQNVTLSCEQNLNHDAMYWYRQDPGQGLRLIYYSQIVNDFQKGDIAEGYSVSREKKESFPLTVTSAQKNPTAFYLCASTPRTGTDTQYFGPGTRLTVL.

The chain uses TRBV7-2 and TRBJ2-5; 7 positions match TRBD1. Germline V gene lookup returns CDR1 SGHTA and CDR2 FQGNSA. The CDR3 sequence is 13 residues long. V trimming: 5 bases; J trimming: 5 bases; junction bases outside the gene matches: 5. The CDR3 loop reads CASSQTGSETQYF. CDR3 DNA sequence: TGTGCCAGCAGCCAGACAGGGTCGGAGACCCAGTACTTC.

This clone was seen a single time. The chain links TRBV7-8 to TRBJ2-5; possible D gene TRBD2, 5 bases. V gave up 1 base and J gave up 5 bases, with 14 bases separating them. This CDR3 is built from 15 residues. Per germline, CDR1 SGHVS and CDR2 FQNEAQ. The CDR3 protein is CASSLDSLRGETQYF. CDR3 DNA: TGTGCCAGCAGCTTAGACAGCCTTCGGGGTGAGACCCAGTACTTC. The complete variable domain, with remaining parts taken from reference TRBV7-8 and TRBJ2-5, reads GAGVSQSPRYKVAKRGQDVALRCDPISGHVSLFWYQQALGQGPEFLTYFQNEAQLDKSGLPSDRFFAERPEGSVSTLKIQRTQQEDSAVYLCASSLDSLRGETQYFGPGTRLLVL.

The CDR3 reads CASSLGGVPYGYTF. The DNA for the CDR3 is TGTGCCAGCAGCTTAGGGGGCGTACCCTATGGCTACACCTTC. The chain has TRBV5-6 and TRBJ1-2; 7 positions agree with TRBD1. After removal of 2 bases from V and 4 bases from J, the junction contained 5 bases not matched to a gene. The CDR3 runs to 14 residues. CDR1 SGHDT and CDR2 YYEEEE come from the germline V gene.

This clone was seen a few times. V is TRBV6-5 and J is TRBJ1-1; the match to TRBD1 covers 7 bases. CDR3 size: 13 residues. V lost 2 bases, J lost 7 bases, and 4 bases stayed unmatched. The V gene's germline CDR1 is MNHEY and CDR2 SVGAGI. CDR3 sequence (DNA): TGTGCCAGCAGTTACGACAGGGACCTTGAAGCTTTCTTT. Its translation: CASSYDRDLEAFF.

V gene TRBV5-1 combines with J gene TRBJ1-1; D perhaps matches TRBD1 (5 bases). In germline, CDR1 is SGHRS, CDR2 YFSETQ. Trimming pared 4 bases from V and 0 bases from J, leaving 7 bases between. The length of the CDR3 is 13 residues. The DNA of the CDR3 is TGCGCCAGCAGCGACAGTTTGAACACTGAAGCTTTCTTT. Amino acid sequence: CASSDSLNTEAFF.

This clone has a single count. J is TRBJ2-7 and V is TRBV6-5, with 8 bases that match TRBD1. Germline V CDR1 and CDR2: MNHEY, SVGAGI. V shed 2 bases and J 3 bases; nucleotides not matched to a gene: 3. The CDR3 has 14 amino acids. The CDR3 loop is CASSYIRGHYEQYF. The DNA of the CDR3 is TGTGCCAGCAGTTACATCAGGGGGCACTACGAGCAGTACTTC.

V gene TRBV30 combines with J gene TRBJ1-5; TRBD1 is a possible D gene (5 bases). CDR3 size: 14 residues. V lost 0 bases, J lost 4 bases, and 10 bases lay in between. CDR1 and CDR2 (germline): GTSNPN, SVGIG (reference sequence). The CDR3 protein is CAWSVLTENQPQHF. The DNA for the CDR3 is TGTGCCTGGAGTGTTTTGACAGAAAATCAGCCCCAGCATTTT.

The chain links TRBV5-6 to TRBJ2-1; a weak D match, TRBD1 (5 bases). This CDR3 region has 12 residues. Trimming left V 4 bases short and J 7 bases short, with 9 bases between. Germline V gives CDR1 SGHDT, CDR2 YYEEEE. The CDR3 bases are TGTGCCAGCAGCGAGCAGGGTAATGAGCAGTTCTTC. As protein: CASSEQGNEQFF.

This chain links TRBV4-3 with TRBJ2-6; D is uncertain. CDR3 length: 18 amino acids. Germline CDR1 LGHNA, CDR2 YSLEER. Trimming shortened V by 2 bases and J by 1 base, and 15 bases separated the two germline ends. The CDR3 nucleotides are TGCGCCAGCAGCCAACGAGTCCCGTACCTATCTGGGGCCAACGTCCTGACTTTC. Its translation: CASSQRVPYLSGANVLTF.

This clone has only one observation. The chain links TRBV21-1 to TRBJ2-3; the table's TRBD2 call for D was not verified on the DNA. TRBV21-1 is a listed pseudogene. CDR3 length: 19 amino acids. CDR3 sequence reads: CASSKIWLAGGTLTDTQYF. The CDR3 nucleotides are TGTGCCAGCAGCAAAATTTGGCTAGCGGGGGGGACGTTGACAGATACGCAGTATTTT.

The V call is TRBV19, the J call TRBJ1-3; D is undetermined. Germline CDR1 and CDR2: LNHDA and SQIVND (reference sequence). This CDR3 has 15 residues. V lost 7 bases and J lost 4, with 17 bases in between. Here the CDR3 reads CASKSMGDSGNTIYF. The CDR3 DNA follows: TGTGCCAGTAAATCCATGGGAGACTCCGGAAACACCATATATTTT.

J is TRBJ1-1 and V is TRBV6-5, with 7 bases lining up with TRBD1. Germline CDR1 and CDR2: MNHEY and SVGAGI. The CDR3 is 11 amino acids. V trimming: 8 bases; J trimming: 3 bases; junction bases outside the gene matches: 0. For the CDR3, the DNA is TGTGCCAGCCAGGGGGACACTGAAGCTTTCTTT. It specifies CASQGDTEAFF.

The genes are TRBV30 and TRBJ2-6; 7 nucleotides line up with TRBD1. Germline CDR1 reads GTSNPN; CDR2 reads SVGIG (reference sequence). The CDR3 is made up of 16 amino acids. With V trimmed by 3 bases and J by 2 bases, 7 bases remained unmatched. The CDR3, as DNA: TGTGCCTGGAGGGCAGGGGGATCGACTGGGGCCAACGTCCTGACTTTC. Its protein product is CAWRAGGSTGANVLTF.

The V call is TRBV19, the J call TRBJ2-7, with 10 bases fitting TRBD1. With 9 bases clipped from V and 2 bases from J, the junction kept 7 bases outside the gene matches. Germline V CDR1 and CDR2: LNHDA, SQIVND (reference sequence). The CDR3 has 14 amino acids. This chain's CDR3 is CASGGTGVPYEQYF. In DNA form, the CDR3 reads TGTGCCAGCGGCGGGACAGGGGTTCCCTACGAGCAGTACTTC.

This clone was observed a few times. The V gene is TRBV5-6, the J gene TRBJ1-1; 7 bases are a match to TRBD1. The V and J ends lost 0 bases and 11 bases, in that order; junction bases with no gene match: 7. The CDR3 totals 13 residues. Germline V gives CDR1 SGHDT, CDR2 YYEEEE. The CDR3 reads CASSLDVGTEAFF. CDR3 DNA sequence: TGTGCCAGCAGCTTGGACGTGGGGACAGAGGCTTTCTTT.

The CDR3 sequence is CASSTTGDSPLHF. The CDR3, as DNA: TGTGCCAGCAGCACGACAGGGGATTCACCCCTCCACTTT. The chain carries TRBV7-9 and TRBJ1-6, with TRBD1 identical over 8 bases. V lost 5 bases and J lost 8; bases outside the gene matches: 2. The CDR3 is 13 residues long. CDR1 and CDR2 (germline): SEHNR, FQNEAQ (reference sequence).

V usage is TRBV6-1 and J usage is TRBJ1-3; no clear D. Looked up from germline, CDR1 is MNHNS and CDR2 is SASEGT. There are 13 residues in the CDR3. V was pared by 7 bases and J by 0 bases, with 7 bases between. The CDR3 here is CASMVSSGNTIYF. DNA of the CDR3: TGTGCCAGCATGGTGAGCTCTGGAAACACCATATATTTT.

The chain combines TRBV5-6 with TRBJ2-1; tentative D call: TRBD2 (7 bases). Germline V gene sequence: CDR1 SGHDT, CDR2 YYEEEE. V dropped 0 bases and J dropped 5 bases, with 12 bases sitting between them. This CDR3 spans 15 amino acids. This chain's CDR3 is CASSLAGGPNNEQFF. In DNA, the CDR3 is TGTGCCAGCAGCTTGGCCGGGGGGCCGAACAATGAGCAGTTCTTC.

J is TRBJ1-6 and V is TRBV25-1; 7 bases agree with TRBD1. V dropped 10 bases and J dropped 6; count of bases not matched to a gene: 6. The CDR3 has 13 residues. Germline V lookup: CDR1 MGHDK, CDR2 SYGVNS. The CDR3: CATRDSLNSPLHF. In nucleotides, the CDR3 is TGTGCCACCAGGGACAGTCTTAATTCACCCCTCCACTTT.

CDR3 in DNA: TGTGCCAGCAGTGGCCGGGACAGGGGCACTGAAGCTTTCTTT. Encoded protein: CASSGRDRGTEAFF. The chain employs TRBV6-7 and TRBJ1-1; 10 bases are a match to TRBD1. TRBV6-7 is an ORF for which the function is uncertain. The CDR3 covers 14 residues. Losses at the gene ends were 5 bases for V and 4 bases for J; bases not matched to a gene: 4.

The rearrangement links TRBV7-9 to TRBJ1-1; D unresolved. This CDR3 has 13 amino acids. Germline V CDR1 and CDR2: SEHNR, FQNEAQ (reference sequence). The V end was cut by 3 bases, the J end by 1 base, with 6 bases between. CDR3 residues: CASSFPENTEAFF. The CDR3 DNA reads TGTGCCAGCAGCTTCCCAGAGAACACTGAAGCTTTCTTT. The complete variable domain, with remaining parts taken from reference TRBV7-9 and TRBJ1-1, reads DTGVSQNPRHKITKRGQNVTFRCDPISEHNRLYWYRQTLGQGPEFLTYFQNEAQLEKSRLLSDRFSAERPKGSFSTLEIQRTEQGDSAMYLCASSFPENTEAFFGQGTRLTVV.